This TCR beta chain was observed in a study of PD-1 blockade in classical Hodgkin lymphoma. Study information: Every 2 weeks, patients got 3 mg/kg intravenous nivolumab.

The germline V and J ends were trimmed by 6 bases and 0 bases, with 12 bases remaining between them. Per the germline V gene, CDR1 is MNHEY and CDR2 is SMNVEV (reference sequence). The length of the CDR3 is 14 residues. Time point described: cycle 4 day 1 (C4D1), after 5 to 7 weeks of nivolumab. Each of the patients experienced relapse following autologous stem cell transplantation, and their brentuximab vedotin exposure differed. Worth noting for this clone: Its antigen remains unknown.

Only in-frame clones appear in the TCRdb table, and some are missing; sequencing was by immunoSEQ multiplex PCR. The sample shows more than 75,000 clones, roughly 91% of them seen only once. The study's findings and limits: Significant TCR diversity gains by C4D1 occurred in CD4+ but not CD8+ cells. Baseline TCR diversity was reportedly lower in newly diagnosed patients than in healthy donors. It was reported as lower still in relapsed/refractory patients. Complete responders' diversity at baseline resembled that of newly diagnosed patients.

This TCR came from a human donor with classical Hodgkin lymphoma. The input for sequencing was peripheral blood mononuclear cells (PBMCs), taken before the fourth cycle of nivolumab. The V gene is TRBV27, the J gene TRBJ2-7; D might be TRBD1 or TRBD2, each matching 5 bases. CDR3 bases: TGTGCCAGCAGGGTCGGGGCCCCCTCCTACGAGCAGTACTTC. This translates into CASRVGAPSYEQYF.